The sequence of this TCR beta chain was determined in a study of T cell responses to AZD1222 COVID-19 vaccine. TCRdb's copy holds only in-frame clones and misses some; the assay was immunoSEQ multiplex PCR. Among about 96,000 clones, under 95% were seen once, and the ten largest hold around 5.2%. The V gene lost 0 bases and the J gene lost 0 bases, with 10 bases spanning the gap. Germline V gene data show CDR1 as SGHRS and CDR2 as YFSETQ. The CDR3 consists of 16 residues. Of note for this clone: Its antigen is currently unknown.

Study outcomes and limitations: Clonal diversity was possibly underestimated; the donors were predominantly white British and more often female. Baseline serology detected seropositivity in only six AZD1222 recipients. Repertoires were obtained only post-peak T cell response. The study found vaccine-associated CD4 TCRs spanning spike, dominant at 160-218 and 743-854.

The sample here was peripheral blood, taken on day 0 of MenACWY control vaccination. This rearrangement joins TRBV5-1 to TRBJ2-1, with D perhaps TRBD2 (6 bases). The clonotype comes from an adult in good health. The CDR3 DNA is TGCGCCAGCAGCTTGGTGCTAGCGAGCTCCTACAATGAGCAGTTCTTC. Translated: CASSLVLASSYNEQFF.